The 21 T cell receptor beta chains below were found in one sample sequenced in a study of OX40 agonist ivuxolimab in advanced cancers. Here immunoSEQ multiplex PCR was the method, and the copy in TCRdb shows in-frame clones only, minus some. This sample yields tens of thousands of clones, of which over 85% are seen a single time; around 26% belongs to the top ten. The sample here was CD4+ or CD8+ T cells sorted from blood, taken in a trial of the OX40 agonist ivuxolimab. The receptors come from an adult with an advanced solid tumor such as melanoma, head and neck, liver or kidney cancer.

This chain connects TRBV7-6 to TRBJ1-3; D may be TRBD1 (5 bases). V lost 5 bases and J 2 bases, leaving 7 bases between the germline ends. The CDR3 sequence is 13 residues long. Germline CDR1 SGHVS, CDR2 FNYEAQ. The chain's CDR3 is CASSQGAGNTIYF. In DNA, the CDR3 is TGTGCCAGCAGCCAGGGAGCTGGAAACACCATATATTTT. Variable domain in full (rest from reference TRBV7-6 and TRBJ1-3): GAGVSQSPRYKVTKRGQDVALRCDPISGHVSLYWYRQALGQGPEFLTYFNYEAQQDKSGLPNDRFSAERPEGSISTLTIQRTEQRDSAMYRCASSQGAGNTIYFGEGSWLTVV.

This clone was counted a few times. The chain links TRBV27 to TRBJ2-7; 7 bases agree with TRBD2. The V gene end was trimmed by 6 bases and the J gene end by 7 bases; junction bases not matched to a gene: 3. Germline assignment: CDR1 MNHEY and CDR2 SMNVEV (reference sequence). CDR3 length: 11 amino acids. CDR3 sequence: CASRWGGEQYF. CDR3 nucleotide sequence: TGTGCCAGCAGGTGGGGGGGAGAGCAGTACTTC.

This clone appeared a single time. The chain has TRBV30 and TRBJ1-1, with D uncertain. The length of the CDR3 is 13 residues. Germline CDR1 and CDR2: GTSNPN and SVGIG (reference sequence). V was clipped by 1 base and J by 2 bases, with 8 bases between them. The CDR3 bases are TGTGCCTGGAGTGAGAACTCTAACACTGAAGCTTTCTTT. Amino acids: CAWSENSNTEAFF.

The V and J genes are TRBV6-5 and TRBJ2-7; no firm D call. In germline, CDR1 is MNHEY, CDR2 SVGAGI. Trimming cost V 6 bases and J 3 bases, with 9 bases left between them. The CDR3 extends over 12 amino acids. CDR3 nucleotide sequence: TGTGCCAGCAGCCCTGGGGACTACGAGCAGTACTTC. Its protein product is CASSPGDYEQYF.

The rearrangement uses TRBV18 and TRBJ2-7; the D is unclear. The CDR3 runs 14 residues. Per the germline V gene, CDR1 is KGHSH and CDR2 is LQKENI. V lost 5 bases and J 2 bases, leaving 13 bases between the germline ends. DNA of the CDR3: TGTGCCAGCTCAGGTCGGAAGGCCCCCTACGAGCAGTACTTC. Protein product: CASSGRKAPYEQYF.

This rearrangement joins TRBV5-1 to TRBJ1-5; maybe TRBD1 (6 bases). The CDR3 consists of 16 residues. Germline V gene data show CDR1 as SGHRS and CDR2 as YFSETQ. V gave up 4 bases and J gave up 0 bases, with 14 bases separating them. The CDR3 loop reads CASSVRTDPSNQPQHF. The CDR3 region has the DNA TGCGCCAGCAGCGTGAGGACAGACCCTAGCAATCAGCCCCAGCATTTT.

The CDR3 DNA sequence: TGTGCCAGCAGCTTAGAGGTTGACAGGGGGCGGCGGGATACGCAGTATTTT. This sequence encodes CASSLEVDRGRRDTQYF. J is TRBJ2-3 and V is TRBV11-2; 10 bases are a match to TRBD1. CDR3 size: 17 residues. The ends lost 0 bases at V and 6 bases at J; junction bases unmatched: 9. In germline, CDR1 is SGHAT, CDR2 FQNNGV.

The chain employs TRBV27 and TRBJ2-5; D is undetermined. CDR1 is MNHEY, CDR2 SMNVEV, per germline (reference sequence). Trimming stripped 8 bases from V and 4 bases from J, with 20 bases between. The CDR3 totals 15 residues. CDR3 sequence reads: CASRKDGLTGETQYF. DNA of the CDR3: TGTGCCAGCCGGAAGGACGGTTTAACGGGAGAGACCCAGTACTTC.

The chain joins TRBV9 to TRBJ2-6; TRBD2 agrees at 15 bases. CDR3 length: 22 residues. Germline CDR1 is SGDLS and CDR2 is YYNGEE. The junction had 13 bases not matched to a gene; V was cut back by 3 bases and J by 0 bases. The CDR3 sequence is CASSDRTGTSGRRRSGANVLTF. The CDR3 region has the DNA TGTGCCAGCAGCGATAGAACCGGGACTAGCGGGAGGCGTCGCTCTGGGGCCAACGTCCTGACTTTC.

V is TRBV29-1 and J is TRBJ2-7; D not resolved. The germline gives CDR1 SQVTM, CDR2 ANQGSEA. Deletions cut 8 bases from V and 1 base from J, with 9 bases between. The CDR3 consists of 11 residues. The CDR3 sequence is CSILQSYEQYF. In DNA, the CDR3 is TGCAGCATTCTCCAGTCCTACGAGCAGTACTTC.

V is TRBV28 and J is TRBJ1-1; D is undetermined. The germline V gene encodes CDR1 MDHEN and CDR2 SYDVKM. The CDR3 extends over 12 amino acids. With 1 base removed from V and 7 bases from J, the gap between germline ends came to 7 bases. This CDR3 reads CASSLYYSEAFF. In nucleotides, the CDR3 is TGTGCCAGCAGTTTATATTACAGTGAAGCTTTCTTT.

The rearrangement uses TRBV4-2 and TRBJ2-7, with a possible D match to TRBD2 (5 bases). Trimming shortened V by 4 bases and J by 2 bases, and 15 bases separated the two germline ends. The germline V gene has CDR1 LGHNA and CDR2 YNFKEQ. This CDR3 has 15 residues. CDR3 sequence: CASSPFGSGPYEQYF. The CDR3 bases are TGTGCCAGCAGCCCCTTTGGGAGCGGCCCCTACGAGCAGTACTTC.

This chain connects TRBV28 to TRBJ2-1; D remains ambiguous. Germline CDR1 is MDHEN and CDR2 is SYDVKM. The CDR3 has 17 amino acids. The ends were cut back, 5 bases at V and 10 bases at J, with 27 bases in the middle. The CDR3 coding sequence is TGTGCCAGCAGTCCGCTGCGAGGTAGGGTAGAAGGCGGAGAGCAGTTCTTC. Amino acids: CASSPLRGRVEGGEQFF. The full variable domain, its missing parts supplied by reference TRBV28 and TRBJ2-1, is DVKVTQSSRYLVKRTGEKVFLECVQDMDHENMFWYRQDPGLGLRLIYFSYDVKMKEKGDIPEGYSVSREKKERFSLILESASTNQTSMYLCASSPLRGRVEGGEQFFGPGTRLTVL.

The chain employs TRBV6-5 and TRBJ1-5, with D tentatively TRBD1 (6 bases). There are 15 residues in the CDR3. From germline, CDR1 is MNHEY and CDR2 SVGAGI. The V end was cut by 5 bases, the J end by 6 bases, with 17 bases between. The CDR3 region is CASSPSRGAGQPQHF. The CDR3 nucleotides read TGTGCCAGCAGTCCTTCAAGGGGGGCGGGTCAGCCCCAGCATTTT.

The CDR3 is CASSSPGLAKNIQYF. The DNA of the CDR3 is TGTGCCAGCAGTTCCCCGGGCCTAGCCAAAAACATTCAGTACTTC. This chain connects TRBV6-5 to TRBJ2-4; D unresolved. Germline V gene data show CDR1 as MNHEY and CDR2 as SVGAGI. Trimming took off 4 bases at V and 0 bases at J, with 10 bases between the two ends. This CDR3 is 15 amino acids long.

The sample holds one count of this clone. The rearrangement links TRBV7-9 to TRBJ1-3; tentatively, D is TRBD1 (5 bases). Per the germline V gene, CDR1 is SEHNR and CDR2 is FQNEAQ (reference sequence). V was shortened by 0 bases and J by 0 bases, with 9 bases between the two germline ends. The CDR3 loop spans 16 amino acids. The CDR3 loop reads CASSLAPGFSGNTIYF. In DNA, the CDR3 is TGTGCCAGCAGCTTAGCTCCAGGGTTCTCTGGAAACACCATATATTTT.

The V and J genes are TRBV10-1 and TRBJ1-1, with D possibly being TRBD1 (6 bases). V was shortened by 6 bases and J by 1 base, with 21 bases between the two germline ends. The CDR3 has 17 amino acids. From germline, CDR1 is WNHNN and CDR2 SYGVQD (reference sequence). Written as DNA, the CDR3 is TGCGCCAGCAGCATGGCAGGGGAGTTCGTGGAGAACACTGAAGCTTTCTTT. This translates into CASSMAGEFVENTEAFF.

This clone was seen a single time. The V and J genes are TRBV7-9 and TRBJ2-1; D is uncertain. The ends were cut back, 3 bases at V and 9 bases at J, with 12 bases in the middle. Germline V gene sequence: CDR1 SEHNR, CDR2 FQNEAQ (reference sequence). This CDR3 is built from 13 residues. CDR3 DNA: TGTGCCAGCAGCTTTTTTCGGTTTCGTGAGCAGTTCTTC. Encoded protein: CASSFFRFREQFF.

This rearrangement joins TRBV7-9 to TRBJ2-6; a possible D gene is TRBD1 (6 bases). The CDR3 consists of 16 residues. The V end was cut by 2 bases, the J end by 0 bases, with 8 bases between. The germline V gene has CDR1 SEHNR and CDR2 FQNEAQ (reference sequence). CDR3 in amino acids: CASSLTGISGANVLTF. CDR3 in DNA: TGTGCCAGCAGCTTAACAGGGATCTCTGGGGCCAACGTCCTGACTTTC.

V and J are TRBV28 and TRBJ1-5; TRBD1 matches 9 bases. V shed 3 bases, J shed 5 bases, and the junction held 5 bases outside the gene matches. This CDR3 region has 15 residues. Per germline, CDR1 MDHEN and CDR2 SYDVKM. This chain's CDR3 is CASSLWDRVDQPQHF. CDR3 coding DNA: TGTGCCAGCAGTTTGTGGGACAGGGTCGATCAGCCCCAGCATTTT.

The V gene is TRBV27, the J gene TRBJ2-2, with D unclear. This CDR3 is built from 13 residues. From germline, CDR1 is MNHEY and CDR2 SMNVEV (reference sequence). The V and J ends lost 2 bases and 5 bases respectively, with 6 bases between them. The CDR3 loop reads CASSLTETGELFF. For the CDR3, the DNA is TGTGCCAGCAGTTTAACAGAGACCGGGGAGCTGTTTTTT.